This TCR beta chain was obtained from a study of metastatic and nonmetastatic thyroid tumors. CDR3 length: 15 residues. Germline CDR1 and CDR2: KGHDR and SFDVKD. General study findings and limits: Relative to benign nodules, malignant thyroid tumors were reportedly characterized by significantly elevated TCR beta diversity in blood and tumor.

Patients had received no treatment of any kind before thyroid surgery. In this sample, this clone turned up once. Its antigen is unknown. A read error may account for a junction end that differs from germline. TCRdb recomputed clones from the PCR reads via MiXCR. This table has more than 20,000 clones, 24% appearing once. The V gene is TRBV24-1, the J gene TRBJ2-2, with a possible D match to TRBD2 (5 bases). The sequence came from a male donor with papillary thyroid cancer or a benign thyroid nodule (not recorded which). Some clones in this sample may be carry-over from other donors' samples. The material sequenced was tumor tissue. This chain's CDR3 is CATSDLLLGTGELVF. The CDR3 nucleotides are TGCGCCACCAGTGATTTGCTCCTCGGAACCGGGGAGCTGGTTTTT.